The following is a TCR beta chain sequence with its context. What it binds is unknown. The read finishes 3 residues shy of the CDR3 end, and the germline J gene is used to complete it. This entry is derived from a study of T cell clonality in common variable immunodeficiency. This table comes from immunoSEQ multiplex PCR, and its TCRdb copy is limited to in-frame clones, with some not included. Listed for the sample are approximately 20,000 clones, none seen a single time. The CDR3 spans 13 residues. The trim removed 6 bases at V and 5 bases at J, leaving 5 bases unmatched. CDR1 and CDR2 (germline): SNHLY, FYNNEI. Donors gave about 5 to 8.5 ml heparinized peripheral whole blood. The study, taken as a whole, reports: Fewer deletions and N-nucleotide insertions were reportedly seen in common variable immunodeficiency TCR beta sequences. Compared with healthy controls, CVID subjects showed increased TCRbeta clonality, mostly in about a third. Authors noted CVID clonality's cause needs subpopulation repertoire sequencing. Shared TCRbeta clones were fewer between CVID subjects than controls.

The sequencing sample was made of peripheral blood mononuclear cells. The TCR was taken from a human donor with common variable immunodeficiency. J is TRBJ1-1 and V is TRBV2, with 8 bases matching TRBD1. The CDR3 is CASSLQGGTEAFF. The sequenced CDR3 bases are TGTGCCAGCAGCTTACAGGGGGGGACTGAA.